Listed here are 5 T cell receptor beta chains from one sample, sequenced in a study of PD-L1 blockade in urothelial cancer. The repertoire was sequenced with immunoSEQ multiplex PCR; TCRdb's copy has only in-frame clones and lacks some. The table includes around 110,000 clones, approximately 90% detected once. Noted time point: peripheral blood 6 weeks after treatment start. The material sequenced was PBMCs, taken around atezolizumab (anti-PD-L1) treatment. The receptors derive from a man in his 60s with urothelial cancer.

Only a few counts were recorded for this clone. The gene calls are TRBV5-1 and TRBJ2-3; 12 bases agree with TRBD2. Germline trimming cut 0 bases from V and 1 base from J; bases unmatched to any gene: 6. CDR1 and CDR2 from the germline V gene are SGHRS and YFSETQ. CDR3 length: 18 residues. The CDR3 DNA reads TGCGCCAGCAGCTTGGGGACTAGCGGGACGTTCGGCACAGATACGCAGTATTTT. It is translated as CASSLGTSGTFGTDTQYF.

The V call is TRBV4-2, the J call TRBJ1-1; no definite D call. Germline assignment: CDR1 LGHNA and CDR2 YNFKEQ. Trimming removed 0 bases from V and 5 bases from J, with 7 bases in between. The CDR3 covers 13 residues. The CDR3 DNA reads TGTGCCAGCAGCCAAGATAGATTGACTGAAGCTTTCTTT. Protein sequence: CASSQDRLTEAFF.

The chain couples TRBV27 to TRBJ2-1; tentative D call: TRBD2 (5 bases). The V gene's germline CDR1 is MNHEY and CDR2 SMNVEV (reference sequence). The CDR3 runs 15 residues. V dropped 5 bases and J dropped 0 bases, with 11 bases sitting between them. The CDR3 region is CASSLGVSSYNEQFF. CDR3 DNA sequence: TGTGCCAGCAGTCTCGGGGTGAGCTCCTACAATGAGCAGTTCTTC.

This clone came up once. This chain uses TRBV11-2 with TRBJ2-2; 11 bases line up with TRBD2. CDR1 SGHAT and CDR2 FQNNGV come from the germline V gene. The V and J ends lost 4 bases and 10 bases, in that order; junction bases with no gene match: 8. The CDR3 is 15 amino acids. The CDR3 protein is CASSSRLAGPQELFF. CDR3 coding DNA: TGTGCCAGCAGCTCCAGACTAGCGGGGCCCCAGGAGCTGTTTTTT.

The chain joins TRBV4-1 to TRBJ2-1, with 10 bases aligning to TRBD2. The junction had 7 bases not matched to a gene; V was cut back by 8 bases and J by 0 bases. The CDR3 length is 16 residues. Germline V lookup: CDR1 MGHRA, CDR2 YSYEKL. The DNA for the CDR3 is TGCGCCAGCCGACTACTAGCGGGAATCTCCTACAATGAGCAGTTCTTC. It specifies CASRLLAGISYNEQFF.